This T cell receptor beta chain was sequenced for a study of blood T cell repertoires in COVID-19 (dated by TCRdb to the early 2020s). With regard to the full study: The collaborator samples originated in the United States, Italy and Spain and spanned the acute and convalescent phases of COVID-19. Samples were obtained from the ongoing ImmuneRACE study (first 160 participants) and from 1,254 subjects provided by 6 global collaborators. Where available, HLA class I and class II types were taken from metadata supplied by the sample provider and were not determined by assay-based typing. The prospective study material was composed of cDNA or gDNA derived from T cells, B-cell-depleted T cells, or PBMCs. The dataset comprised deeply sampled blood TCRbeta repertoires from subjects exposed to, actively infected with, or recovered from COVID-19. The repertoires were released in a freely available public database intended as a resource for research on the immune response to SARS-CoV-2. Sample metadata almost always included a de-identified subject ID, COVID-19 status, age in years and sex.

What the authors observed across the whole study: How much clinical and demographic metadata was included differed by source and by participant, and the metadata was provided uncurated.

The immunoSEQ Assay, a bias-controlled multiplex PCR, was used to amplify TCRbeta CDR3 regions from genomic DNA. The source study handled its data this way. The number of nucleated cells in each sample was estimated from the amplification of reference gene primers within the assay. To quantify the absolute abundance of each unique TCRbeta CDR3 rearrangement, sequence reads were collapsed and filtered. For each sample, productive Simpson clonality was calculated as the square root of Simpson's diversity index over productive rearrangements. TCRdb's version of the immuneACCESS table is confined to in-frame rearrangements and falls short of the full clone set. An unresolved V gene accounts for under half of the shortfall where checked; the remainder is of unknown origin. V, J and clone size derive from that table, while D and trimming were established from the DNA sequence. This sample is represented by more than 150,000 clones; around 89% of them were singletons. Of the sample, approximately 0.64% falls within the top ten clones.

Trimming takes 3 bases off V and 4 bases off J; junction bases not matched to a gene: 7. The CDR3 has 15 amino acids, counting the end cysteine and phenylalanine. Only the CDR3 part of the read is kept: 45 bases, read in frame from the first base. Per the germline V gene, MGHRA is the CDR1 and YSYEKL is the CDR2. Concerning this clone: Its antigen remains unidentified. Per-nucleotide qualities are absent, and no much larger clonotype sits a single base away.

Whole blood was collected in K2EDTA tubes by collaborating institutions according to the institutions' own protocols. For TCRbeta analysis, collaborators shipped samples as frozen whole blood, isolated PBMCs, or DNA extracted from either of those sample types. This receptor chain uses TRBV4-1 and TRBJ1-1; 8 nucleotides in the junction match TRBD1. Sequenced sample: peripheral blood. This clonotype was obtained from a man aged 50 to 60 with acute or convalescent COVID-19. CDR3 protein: CASSHPGQGGTEAFF. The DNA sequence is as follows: TGCGCCAGCAGCCACCCTGGACAGGGAGGCACTGAAGCTTTCTTT.